Below, 9 T cell receptor beta chains from the same sample are listed, as sequenced in a study of cytomegalovirus exposure and HLA in healthy donors. PCR amplification relied on 60 Vbeta primers (plus 13 Jbeta primers). Assay: immunoSEQ multiplex PCR; the TCRdb copy retains only in-frame clones and omits some. In the table there are about 110,000 clones, approximately 71% of which are singletons. The sequenced material came from PBMCs. These receptors were collected from a man aged 35 to 55 in good health and CMV-seronegative.

The chain couples TRBV4-1 to TRBJ1-6; perhaps TRBD1 as D (6 bases). Germline V gene sequence: CDR1 MGHRA, CDR2 YSYEKL. Trimming stripped 4 bases from V and 7 bases from J, with 17 bases between. CDR3 length equals 16 residues. In DNA, the CDR3 is TGCGCCAGCAGCCCTACGATAGGAGGACAGAATTCACCCCTCCACTTT. Protein product: CASSPTIGGQNSPLHF.

The chain uses TRBV12-5 and TRBJ1-5; possible D gene TRBD1, 5 bases. CDR1 is LGHNT and CDR2 is FRNRAP in the germline V gene. This CDR3 has 13 residues. V dropped 6 bases and J dropped 3 bases, with 9 bases sitting between them. The CDR3 loop is CASGQETNQPQHF. The CDR3 nucleotides read TGTGCTAGTGGACAGGAGACCAATCAGCCCCAGCATTTT.

The V gene is TRBV6-1, the J gene TRBJ1-5; tentatively, D is TRBD1 (5 bases). Germline-derived CDR1 and CDR2 are MNHNS and SASEGT. The V and J ends lost 7 bases and 14 bases respectively, with 27 bases between them. This CDR3 comprises 15 residues. The CDR3 is CASTEEWGGVVLEHF. Here the CDR3 DNA reads TGTGCCAGCACGGAGGAGTGGGGGGGAGTAGTCCTGGAGCATTTT.

The V gene is TRBV6-1, the J gene TRBJ1-1, with 8 bases fitting TRBD1. The CDR3 has 14 residues. V lost 5 bases and J lost 3; bases outside the gene matches: 5. From germline, CDR1 is MNHNS and CDR2 SASEGT. The CDR3 loop reads CASSPGQGYTEAFF. CDR3 nucleotide sequence: TGTGCCAGCAGTCCAGGACAGGGTTACACTGAAGCTTTCTTT.

This chain connects TRBV7-9 to TRBJ2-4, with 8 bases identical to TRBD2. The CDR3 runs to 14 residues. Germline CDR1 and CDR2: SEHNR and FQNEAQ (reference sequence). Trimming at V came to 4 bases and at J to 9 bases, leaving 8 bases not matched to a gene. CDR3 in DNA: TGTGCCAGCAGCTCATTAGCGGGGTCGGTCATTCAGTACTTC. The encoded protein is CASSSLAGSVIQYF. Drawing the rest from reference TRBV7-9 and TRBJ2-4, the complete variable domain is DTGVSQNPRHKITKRGQNVTFRCDPISEHNRLYWYRQTLGQGPEFLTYFQNEAQLEKSRLLSDRFSAERPKGSFSTLEIQRTEQGDSAMYLCASSSLAGSVIQYFGAGTRLSVL.

V is TRBV5-1 and J is TRBJ2-5; possible D gene TRBD1, 5 bases. The V end was cut by 3 bases, the J end by 5 bases, with 17 bases between. The CDR3 length is 15 residues. Germline lookup yields CDR1 SGHRS and CDR2 YFSETQ. In DNA, the CDR3 is TGCGCCAGCAGCTCCTCAGATGGGGCAGGGGAGACCCAGTACTTC. This encodes CASSSSDGAGETQYF. Combining the CDR3 with reference TRBV5-1 and TRBJ2-5 gives the whole variable domain KAGVTQTPRYLIKTRGQQVTLSCSPISGHRSVSWYQQTPGQGLQFLFEYFSETQRNKGNFPGRFSGRQFSNSRSEMNVSTLELGDSALYLCASSSSDGAGETQYFGPGTRLLVL.

The chain employs TRBV29-1 and TRBJ2-7; 8 bases match TRBD1. V trimming: 6 bases; J trimming: 6 bases; junction bases outside the gene matches: 10. Germline CDR1 SQVTM, CDR2 ANQGSEA. This CDR3 region has 13 residues. The CDR3, as DNA: TGCAGCGTCGGACGTGACAGGGGAGGCGAGCAGTACTTC. The encoded protein is CSVGRDRGGEQYF.

V usage is TRBV27 and J usage is TRBJ1-2; D is possibly TRBD1 (5 bases). Trimming took off 5 bases at V and 8 bases at J, with 18 bases between the two ends. The germline CDR1 and CDR2 sequences are MNHEY and SMNVEV (reference sequence). CDR3 size: 14 residues. CDR3 DNA sequence: TGTGCCAGCAGTAACATAGGGGCGTACAAAGGCTACACCTTC. Amino acid sequence: CASSNIGAYKGYTF.

The chain employs TRBV2 and TRBJ1-2; weak D call: TRBD1 (6 bases). This CDR3 has 14 amino acids. CDR1 is SNHLY, CDR2 FYNNEI, per germline. V lost 6 bases and J lost 4, with 15 bases in between. The CDR3 region has the DNA TGTGCCAGCAGGCAGGGGATCCTCGGCTATGGCTACACCTTC. Translating gives CASRQGILGYGYTF.